This paragraph covers one TCR beta chain sequence. Assignment of participants to cohorts was predicated upon participant-reported clinical history. This sample is part of a study of blood T cell repertoires in COVID-19. CDR1 and CDR2 (germline): LNHDA, SQIVND (reference sequence). With V trimmed by 4 bases and J by 2 bases, 12 bases remained unmatched. The CDR3 has 17 amino acids. Only in-frame clones appear in the TCRdb table, and some are missing; sequencing was by immunoSEQ multiplex PCR. Altogether 280,000 or so clones are present, 85% to 90% being singletons, with the ten largest covering less than 3%.

Input material: PBMCs or T cells enriched from blood (not recorded which). The sequence was obtained from a woman aged 50 to 60 who had been exposed to COVID-19. The chain is built from TRBV19 and TRBJ1-1, with TRBD1 identical over 8 bases. CDR3 protein: CASSNPAGGPVNTEAFF. Here the CDR3 DNA reads TGTGCCAGTAGTAACCCGGCAGGGGGCCCAGTAAACACTGAAGCTTTCTTT.